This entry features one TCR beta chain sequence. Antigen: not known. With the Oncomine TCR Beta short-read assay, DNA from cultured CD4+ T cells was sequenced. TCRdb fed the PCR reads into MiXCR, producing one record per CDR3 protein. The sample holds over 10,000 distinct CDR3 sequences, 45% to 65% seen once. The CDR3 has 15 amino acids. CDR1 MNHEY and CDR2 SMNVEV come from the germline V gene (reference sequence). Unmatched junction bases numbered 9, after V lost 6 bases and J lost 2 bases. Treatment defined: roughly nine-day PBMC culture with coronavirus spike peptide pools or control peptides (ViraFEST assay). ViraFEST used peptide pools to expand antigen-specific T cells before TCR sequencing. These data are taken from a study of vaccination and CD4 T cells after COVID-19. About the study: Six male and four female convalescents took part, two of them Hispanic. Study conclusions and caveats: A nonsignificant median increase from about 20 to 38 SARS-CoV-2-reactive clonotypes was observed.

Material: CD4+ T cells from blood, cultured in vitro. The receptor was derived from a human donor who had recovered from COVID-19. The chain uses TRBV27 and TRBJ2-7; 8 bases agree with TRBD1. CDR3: CASSPTGQEAYEQYF. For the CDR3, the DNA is TGTGCCAGCAGCCCCACGGGACAGGAGGCCTACGAGCAGTACTTC.